The clone carrying this T cell receptor (beta chain) came up a few times. What it binds is not known. These data belong to a study of human T cells and chemical hapten exposure. About the research overall: Researchers reported sensitizing an approximately 2 cm by approximately 2 cm upper inner arm skin site with 2% DPC.

Overall study findings and caveats: As the donors had alopecia, their immune response may differ from healthy people's. No change in TCRs above 1 in 1000 frequency was produced by DPC sensitization.

The time point here: pre-sensitization, week 0. As to treatment: therapeutic diphenylcyclopropenone sensitization with weekly scalp DPC. CDR3 size: 13 residues. V lost 0 bases, J lost 8 bases, and 8 bases lay in between. Per germline, CDR1 MNHEY and CDR2 SVGAGI. The study used a library that attached unique molecular identifiers to individual cDNA molecules. TCRdb reanalysed the RACE reads using MiXCR and keeps one entry per CDR3 protein. The profile shows 85,000 to 130,000 distinct CDR3 sequences, roughly 12% of them singletons. This TCR derives from a woman in her forties or fifties with alopecia areata. Some clones in this sample may be carry-over from other donors' samples. V and J are TRBV6-5 and TRBJ2-1, with D perhaps matching TRBD2 (5 bases). Sample: whole blood, taken in connection with sensitization to the hapten diphenylcyclopropenone (DPC). The CDR3 DNA reads as TGTGCCAGCAGTTACTCTCGGGGTGATGAGCAGTTCTTC. Protein sequence: CASSYSRGDEQFF.